One and the same sample provided the 21 T cell receptor beta chains below, sequenced in a study of CD8 T cells in Susac syndrome. RNA was extracted with the RNeasy kit, and a quantity of roughly 0.45 to 1 ug was reverse transcribed using random hexamers. TCRdb independently ran MiXCR on the immunoSEQ multiplex PCR reads; one entry per CDR3 protein. The sample includes 150,000 to 200,000 distinct CDR3 sequences, approximately 94% of them seen just once. The sample taken for sequencing was CD4+ T cells from PBMCs. These receptors all stem from a human donor in good health.

The chain joins TRBV20-1 to TRBJ1-5; unclear D gene. The CDR3 is 14 amino acids. V lost 1 base and J lost 0, with 7 bases in between. Germline V gene lookup returns CDR1 DFQATT and CDR2 SNEGSKA (reference sequence). DNA for the CDR3: TGCAGTGCTAGAGGTCGGCTTAGCAATCAGCCCCAGCATTTT. This gives the protein CSARGRLSNQPQHF.

V is TRBV7-2 and J is TRBJ2-1; 7 nucleotides line up with TRBD2. The CDR3 runs to 13 residues. Losses at the gene ends were 1 base for V and 10 bases for J; bases not matched to a gene: 4. The germline V gene has CDR1 SGHTA and CDR2 FQGNSA. Here the CDR3 reads CASSLGLAQEQFF. Here the CDR3 DNA reads TGTGCCAGCAGCTTAGGACTAGCACAGGAGCAGTTCTTC.

This chain connects TRBV27 to TRBJ1-5; D gene ambiguous. Trimming cost V 1 base and J 4 bases, with 20 bases left between them. The CDR3 length is 18 residues. Per the germline V gene, CDR1 is MNHEY and CDR2 is SMNVEV (reference sequence). CDR3 coding DNA: TGTGCCAGCAGTTTATGGTCCAATTTCTTCGGTCGAAATCAGCCCCAGCATTTT. It encodes CASSLWSNFFGRNQPQHF.

This clonotype has only one observation. The chain employs TRBV20-1 and TRBJ2-7, with 8 bases aligning to TRBD1. CDR3 length: 11 residues. From germline, CDR1 is DFQATT and CDR2 SNEGSKA (reference sequence). Germline trimming cut 7 bases from V and 5 bases from J; bases unmatched to any gene: 4. The CDR3 region is CSGDRKDEQYF. The DNA of the CDR3 is TGCAGTGGGGACAGGAAGGACGAGCAGTACTTC.

This chain links TRBV29-1 with TRBJ2-5, with TRBD2 as a possible D gene (5 bases). The CDR3 has 13 residues. Germline V gene lookup returns CDR1 SQVTM and CDR2 ANQGSEA. V lost 4 bases and J lost 1, with 10 bases in between. The CDR3 DNA follows: TGCAGCGTTGGAGCGGCCATCCAAGAGACCCAGTACTTC. Amino acids: CSVGAAIQETQYF.

The chain has TRBV20-1 and TRBJ1-1; 9 positions match TRBD1. The germline V gene has CDR1 DFQATT and CDR2 SNEGSKA (reference sequence). V was pared by 3 bases and J by 6 bases, with 2 bases of the junction left unmatched. CDR3 length equals 12 residues. DNA for the CDR3: TGCAGTGCTAGTACAGGGGGCGCTGAAGCTTTCTTT. This sequence encodes CSASTGGAEAFF.

The rearrangement links TRBV20-1 to TRBJ2-2, with D possibly being TRBD2 (5 bases). The CDR3 runs to 12 residues. Germline CDR1 is DFQATT and CDR2 is SNEGSKA (reference sequence). The germline V and J ends were trimmed by 3 bases and 6 bases, with 8 bases remaining between them. The CDR3 sequence: CSARRVAGELFF. CDR3 coding DNA: TGCAGTGCTAGGAGGGTTGCCGGGGAGCTGTTTTTT.

The rearrangement uses TRBV20-1 and TRBJ1-1, with TRBD1 matching 7 bases. V trimming: 2 bases; J trimming: 1 base; junction bases outside the gene matches: 7. CDR3 size: 15 residues. The germline CDR1 and CDR2 sequences are DFQATT and SNEGSKA (reference sequence). Written as DNA, the CDR3 is TGCAGTGCTAGACCCTGGGGACAGCCGAACACTGAAGCTTTCTTT. Translation: CSARPWGQPNTEAFF.

This chain uses TRBV28 with TRBJ2-5, with a possible D match to TRBD2 (6 bases). This CDR3 spans 14 amino acids. CDR1 and CDR2 from the germline V gene are MDHEN and SYDVKM. The V end was cut by 6 bases, the J end by 5 bases, with 16 bases between. The CDR3 reads CASRAGGTAETQYF. CDR3 nucleotides: TGTGCCAGCAGGGCTGGGGGGACGGCGGAGACCCAGTACTTC.

CDR3 region: CSGMTGGGQPQHF. The CDR3 DNA reads TGCAGCGGTATGACAGGGGGCGGTCAGCCCCAGCATTTT. V is TRBV29-1 and J is TRBJ1-5; TRBD1 aligns across 10 bases. CDR1 SQVTM and CDR2 ANQGSEA come from the germline V gene. This CDR3 is built from 13 residues. V lost 7 bases to trimming and J lost 6 bases; unmatched junction nucleotides: 6.

The chain has TRBV20-1 and TRBJ2-2; D is ambiguous. In germline, CDR1 is DFQATT, CDR2 SNEGSKA (reference sequence). The ends were cut back, 3 bases at V and 4 bases at J, with 6 bases in the middle. The CDR3 consists of 12 residues. CDR3 sequence reads: CSASGSTGELFF. CDR3 DNA: TGCAGTGCTAGCGGTTCCACCGGGGAGCTGTTTTTT.

As to this clonotype: Sequence at one end of the junction differs from germline and may be a read error. The chain joins TRBV7-9 to TRBJ2-7; no reliable D call. Germline CDR1 SEHNR, CDR2 FQNEAQ (reference sequence). The CDR3 totals 14 residues. The CDR3 loop is CASSIAGYPYEQYF. The CDR3 bases are TGTGCCAGCAGCATAGCAGGATACCCGTACGAGCAGTACTTC. The entire variable domain, with the rest obtained from reference TRBV7-9 and TRBJ2-7, is as follows: DTGVSQNPRHKITKRGQNVTFRCDPISEHNRLYWYRQTLGQGPEFLTYFQNEAQLEKSRLLSDRFSAERPKGSFSTLEIQRTEQGDSAMYLCASSIAGYPYEQYFGPGTRLTVT.

The chain is built from TRBV30 and TRBJ2-7; D uncertain. The CDR3 length is 12 residues. CDR1 and CDR2 from the germline V gene are GTSNPN and SVGIG (reference sequence). Trimming removed 2 bases from V and 0 bases from J, with 5 bases in between. This CDR3 is CAWSMSSYEQYF. The CDR3 region has the DNA TGTGCCTGGAGTATGAGCTCCTACGAGCAGTACTTC. The variable domain in full, completed from reference TRBV30 and TRBJ2-7, reads SQTIHQWPATLVQPVGSPLSLECTVEGTSNPNLYWYRQAAGRGLQLLFYSVGIGQISSEVPQNLSASRPQDRQFILSSKKLLLSDSGFYLCAWSMSSYEQYFGPGTRLTVT.

The V and J genes are TRBV7-6 and TRBJ1-5, with TRBD1 identical over 7 bases. The CDR3 loop spans 14 amino acids. Germline CDR1 is SGHVS and CDR2 is FNYEAQ. Trimming at V came to 4 bases and at J to 6 bases, leaving 6 bases not matched to a gene. CDR3 DNA: TGTGCCAGCAGCTCTCAGGGGGGTGGTCAGCCCCAGCATTTT. This sequence encodes CASSSQGGGQPQHF.

This chain connects TRBV6-5 to TRBJ2-7; 7 nucleotides agree with TRBD1. CDR1 and CDR2 (germline): MNHEY, SVGAGI. J was trimmed by 3 bases and V by 6 bases; bases with no gene match: 5. This CDR3 contains 13 residues. The chain's CDR3 is CASSQGQNYEQYF. The CDR3 DNA is TGTGCCAGCAGCCAGGGACAGAACTACGAGCAGTACTTC.

J is TRBJ2-5 and V is TRBV6-2 or TRBV6-3, with TRBD1 matching 7 bases. The trim removed 2 bases at V and 2 bases at J, leaving 5 bases unmatched. In germline, CDR1 is MNHEY, CDR2 SVGEGT. This CDR3 spans 15 amino acids. CDR3 DNA: TGTGCCAGCAGTTACGGACAGGTTCGACAAGAGACCCAGTACTTC. Its protein product is CASSYGQVRQETQYF.

The CDR3 nucleotides are TGCAGTGCTAGGGACTATCAAGAGACCCAGTACTTC. This translates into CSARDYQETQYF. The chain joins TRBV20-1 to TRBJ2-5; D is perhaps TRBD2 (6 bases). The germline CDR1 and CDR2 sequences are DFQATT and SNEGSKA (reference sequence). The CDR3 sequence is 12 residues long. V gave up 3 bases and J gave up 2 bases, with 7 bases separating them.

A single count supports this clonotype. V is TRBV7-9 and J is TRBJ2-1; no reliable D call. CDR1 is SEHNR and CDR2 is FQNEAQ in the germline V gene (reference sequence). The CDR3 spans 15 residues. V shed 1 base and J shed 6 bases, with 13 bases lying between them. CDR3 DNA: TGTGCCAGCAGCTTAGAGGGCCTCTCAAGCAATGAGCAGTTCTTC. This translates into CASSLEGLSSNEQFF. Drawing the rest from reference TRBV7-9 and TRBJ2-1, the complete variable domain is DTGVSQNPRHKITKRGQNVTFRCDPISEHNRLYWYRQTLGQGPEFLTYFQNEAQLEKSRLLSDRFSAERPKGSFSTLEIQRTEQGDSAMYLCASSLEGLSSNEQFFGPGTRLTVL.

The V call is TRBV3-1, the J call TRBJ2-1; perhaps TRBD2 as D (6 bases). Germline V gene lookup returns CDR1 LGHDT and CDR2 YNNKEL (reference sequence). This CDR3 comprises 15 residues. V lost 3 bases to trimming and J lost 5 bases, with 14 bases between them. As DNA, the CDR3 is TGTGCCAGCAGCCAGTATAGGCCGGGAGACAATGAGCAGTTCTTC. This translates into CASSQYRPGDNEQFF.

The chain recombines TRBV20-1 with TRBJ2-3, with 8 bases that match TRBD2. The CDR3 spans 14 residues. Trimming removed 5 bases from V and 0 bases from J; junction bases left unmatched: 4. Per germline, CDR1 DFQATT and CDR2 SNEGSKA (reference sequence). CDR3 region: CSAPPSGSTDTQYF. DNA of the CDR3: TGCAGTGCTCCCCCTAGCGGGAGCACAGATACGCAGTATTTT.

The chain is built from TRBV20-1 and TRBJ1-5, with D hard to call. V was pared by 3 bases and J by 0 bases, with 9 bases between. The germline CDR1 and CDR2 sequences are DFQATT and SNEGSKA (reference sequence). This CDR3 spans 14 amino acids. CDR3 nucleotides: TGCAGTGCTAGTCAAGGAAATAGCAATCAGCCCCAGCATTTT. Translated: CSASQGNSNQPQHF.